The clone carrying this T cell receptor (beta chain) has more than one count but fewer than ten. Its antigen is currently unknown. The cDNA came from 5'RACE, which used 10-nucleotide random UMIs. Each CDR3 protein gets one entry after TCRdb re-called the 5' RACE reads with MiXCR. Here the sample spans under 75,000 distinct CDR3 sequences, about 3.7% being singletons. The length of the CDR3 is 17 residues. Germline CDR1 reads DFQATT; CDR2 reads SNEGSKA (reference sequence). Trimming took 4 bases from V and 10 from J, leaving 29 bases between them. This sample was taken from a study of neurological immune-mediated disorders. About the study: For the 35 or so multiple sclerosis patients, the disease was relapsing-remitting in 31 and secondary progressive in 3.

The study's findings and limits: The multiple sclerosis repertoire cluster showed no association with any clinical or MRI feature. The authors stated that larger cohorts are needed. Among 34 multiple sclerosis patients, 18 had repertoires that phylogenetic grouping placed in one related-CDR3 cluster, a possible signature.

This rearrangement joins TRBV20-1 to TRBJ2-1; D may match TRBD1 or TRBD2 (5 bases each). Source material: PBMCs. The receptor comes from an older woman with multiple sclerosis. The CDR3 sequence is CSATSQDEGLGPWEQFF. CDR3 DNA sequence: TGCAGTGCTACTTCCCAGGACGAGGGGCTAGGGCCTTGGGAGCAGTTCTTC.